This TCR beta chain was identified in a study of vaccination and CD4 T cells after COVID-19. Study summary: In the convalescent group, nasal swab PCR was SARS-CoV-2 positive; fewer than 10 cases were mild and one severe.

Treatment given: approximately 11-day PBMC culture with coronavirus spike peptide pools or control peptides (ViraFEST assay). Cultured CD4+ T-cell DNA underwent Oncomine TCR Beta short-read sequencing. TCRdb processed the PCR reads anew with MiXCR; each CDR3 protein has one entry. This table holds more than 15,000 distinct CDR3 sequences, approximately 60% found once. Concerning this clonotype: What it binds is not known.

The germline gives CDR1 SGHTA, CDR2 FQGTGA. Trimming left V 3 bases short and J 2 bases short, with 16 bases between. The CDR3 loop spans 16 amino acids. This clonotype was sampled from a human donor who had recovered from COVID-19. The J gene is TRBJ2-5, the V gene TRBV7-3; TRBD1 or TRBD2 may be the D gene (5 bases each). Sequences were derived from CD4+ T cells from blood, cultured in vitro, sampled after SARS-CoV-2 vaccination. CDR3 amino acids: CASSFGTFTNQETQYF. CDR3 coding DNA: TGTGCCAGCAGCTTTGGGACCTTCACTAATCAAGAGACCCAGTACTTC.